This is a list of T cell receptor beta chains from one sample in a study of hypomethylating agent response in myelodysplastic syndrome. Sequenced by immunoSEQ multiplex PCR; TCRdb stores in-frame clones only, minus some. The sample has just under 3,500 clones; roughly 86% are singletons. The input for sequencing was bone marrow, taken before or after starting hypomethylating agent treatment for myelodysplastic syndrome (not recorded which). These receptors all come from a human donor with myelodysplastic syndrome. CDR3s include the opening cysteine and the closing phenylalanine or tryptophan. Expanded clones get a size class; other rows say once, few or many, or leave the size out.

TRBV5-3	.	TRBJ2-7	CARSLASSYEQYF
TRBV29-1	.	TRBJ2-2	CSVSGGYGNTGELFF
TRBV6-5	.	TRBJ2-2	CASRSGGNTGELFF
TRBV2	.	TRBJ2-1	CASSGLSSRGGEQFF
TRBV15	.	TRBJ1-2	CATTSTGADYGYTF
TRBV6-1	.	TRBJ2-1	CASSEGQGMGSYNEQFF
TRBV9	.	TRBJ1-1	CASSVSGRGTEAFF
TRBV28	.	TRBJ2-7	CASLRDSYEQYF
TRBV4-3	few	TRBJ2-2	CASSRGGASGNLNTGELFF
TRBV7-2	.	TRBJ1-2	CASSSIVGYTF
TRBV27	.	TRBJ1-2	CASSTSLGQMHGYTF
TRBV9	.	TRBJ1-2	CASSVALRGQGYTF
TRBV5-5	.	TRBJ1-3	CASSGMTGGNTIYF
TRBV5-1	.	.	CASSLGGSSYEQYF
TRBV29-1	once	TRBJ1-2	CSEFDGYGYTF
TRBV6-1	.	TRBJ2-2	CAIESNTGELFF
TRBV19	.	TRBJ2-5	CASAPSRGAAETQYF